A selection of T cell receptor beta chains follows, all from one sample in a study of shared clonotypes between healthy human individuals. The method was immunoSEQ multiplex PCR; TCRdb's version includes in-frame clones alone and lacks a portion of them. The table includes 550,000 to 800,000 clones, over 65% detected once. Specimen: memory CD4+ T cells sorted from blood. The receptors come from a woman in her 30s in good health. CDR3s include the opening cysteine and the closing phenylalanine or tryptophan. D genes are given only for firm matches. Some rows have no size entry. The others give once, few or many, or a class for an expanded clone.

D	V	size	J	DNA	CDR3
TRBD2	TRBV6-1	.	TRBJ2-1	TGTGCCAGTACGGGACTAGCGGGAGGGGATGAGCAGTTCTTC	CASTGLAGGDEQFF
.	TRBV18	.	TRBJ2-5	TGTGCCAGCTCACCACGAATTGACTCTTTCCAAGAGACCCAGTACTTC	CASSPRIDSFQETQYF
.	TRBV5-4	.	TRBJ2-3	TGTGCCAGCAGCCCGGTGGGCGTTCCAGATACGCAGTATTTT	CASSPVGVPDTQYF
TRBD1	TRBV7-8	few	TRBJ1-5	TGTGCCAGCAGACGGGGACAGGGCCTCAATCAGCCCCAGCATTTT	CASRRGQGLNQPQHF
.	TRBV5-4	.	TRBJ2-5	TGTGCCAGCAGACAGGGAGGAGGAAGAGAGACCCAGTACTTC	CASRQGGGRETQYF
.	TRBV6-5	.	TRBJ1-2	TGTGCCAGCAGTTACTCCCAGGGGTCCTATGGCTACACCTTC	CASSYSQGSYGYTF
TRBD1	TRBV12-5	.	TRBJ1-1	TGTGCTAGTGGTTTGGCGCGGACAGGGATGAACACTGAAGCTTTCTTT	CASGLARTGMNTEAFF
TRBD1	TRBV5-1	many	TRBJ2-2	TGCGCCAGCAGCTCGGGGGACAGGGACACCGGGGAGCTGTTTTTT	CASSSGDRDTGELFF
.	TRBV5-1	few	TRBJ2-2	TGCGCCAGCAGCTACACCGTAACCCGAGAATCCGGGGAGCTGTTTTTT	CASSYTVTRESGELFF
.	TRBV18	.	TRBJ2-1	TGTGCCAGCTCAGAAAAGGGGGTTTACAATGAGCAGTTCTTC	CASSEKGVYNEQFF
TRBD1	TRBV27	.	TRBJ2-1	TGTGCCAGCAGTTTATTAGACAGGGGCTCCTACAATGAGCAGTTCTTC	CASSLLDRGSYNEQFF
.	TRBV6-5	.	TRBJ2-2	TGTGCCAGCAGTCCTTACGGGGAGCTGTTTTTT	CASSPYGELFF
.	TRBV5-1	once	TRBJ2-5	TGCGCCAGCAGCTCGGGGCTTCAAGAGACCCAGTACTTC	CASSSGLQETQYF
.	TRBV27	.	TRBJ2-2	TGTGCCAGCAGGGGTTCGGGGGCCTACACCGGGGAGCTGTTTTTT	CASRGSGAYTGELFF
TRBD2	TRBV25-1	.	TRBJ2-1	TGTGCCAGCAGTGAATCAGTCCGGAGCGGGGTATACAATGAGCAGTTCTTC	CASSESVRSGVYNEQFF
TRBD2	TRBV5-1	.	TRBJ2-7	TGCGCCAGCAGCTCACCCTCGGGTAGCGGGACCCCCGAGCAGTACTTC	CASSSPSGSGTPEQYF
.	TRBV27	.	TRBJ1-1	TGTGCCAGCAGTCCCAGGTGGGGGAATAACACTGAAGCTTTCTTT	CASSPRWGNNTEAFF
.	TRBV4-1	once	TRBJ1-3	TGCGCCAGCAGCCCCTTGGACCTCTCTGGAAACACCATATATTTT	CASSPLDLSGNTIYF
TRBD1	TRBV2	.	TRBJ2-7	TGTGCCAGCAGTGACGAAGGACAGGGTTTGAGCGAGCAGTACTTC	CASSDEGQGLSEQYF
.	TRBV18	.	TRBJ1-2	TGTGCCAGCTCACCGATGGCTGGTGCGGGATTTAACTATGGCTACACCTTC	CASSPMAGAGFNYGYTF
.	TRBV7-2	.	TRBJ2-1	TGTGCCACCCGCCCCAGGTACAATGAGCAGTTCTTC	CATRPRYNEQFF
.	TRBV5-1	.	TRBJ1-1	TGCGCCAGCAGCTTAACAGTTAACACTGAAGCTTTCTTT	CASSLTVNTEAFF
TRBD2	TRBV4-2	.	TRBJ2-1	TGTGCCAGCAGCCCCCTGAACGTAGCGGGGACCCGTTACAATGAGCAGTTCTTC	CASSPLNVAGTRYNEQFF
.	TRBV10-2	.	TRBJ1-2	TGCGCCAGCAGTGAGTCGGGGAGGGGCTTGGGCTACACCTTC	CASSESGRGLGYTF
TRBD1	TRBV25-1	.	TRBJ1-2	TGTGCCAGCAGTGAGGGGACAGGGGTTAGCTATGGCTACACCTTC	CASSEGTGVSYGYTF
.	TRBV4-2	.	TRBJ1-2	TGTGCCAGCAGCCAAGATCTAGACGCAGCGGGGTACTATGGCTACACCTTC	CASSQDLDAAGYYGYTF
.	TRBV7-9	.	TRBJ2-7	TGTGCCAGCAGCTTATTCGCGTTCCAAGGGGACGAGCAGTACTTC	CASSLFAFQGDEQYF
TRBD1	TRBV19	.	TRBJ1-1	TGTGCCAGCCTGGACAGGGGGCGCCGGGACACTGAAGCTTTCTTT	CASLDRGRRDTEAFF
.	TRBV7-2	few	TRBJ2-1	TGTGCCAGCAGTCAAGACAGCTTTTACAATGAGCAGTTCTTC	CASSQDSFYNEQFF
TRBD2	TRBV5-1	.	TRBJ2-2	TGCGCCAGCAGCTTCGTGTCTTCTGCGGGAGGGAACACCGGGGAGCTGTTTTTT	CASSFVSSAGGNTGELFF
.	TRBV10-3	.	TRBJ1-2	TGTGCCATCAGTGAGGGGGAAATACATGGCTACACCTTC	CAISEGEIHGYTF
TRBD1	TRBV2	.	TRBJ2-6	TGTGCCAGCAGTGAGACAGGGGTATGGGCTGGGGCCAACGTCCTGACTTTC	CASSETGVWAGANVLTF
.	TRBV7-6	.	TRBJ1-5	TGTGCCAGCAGCTCCCTACAGGACAATCAGCCCCAGCATTTT	CASSSLQDNQPQHF
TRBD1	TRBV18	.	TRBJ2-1	TGTGCCAGCTCACCAGAGACAGGGAATGAGCAGTTCTTC	CASSPETGNEQFF
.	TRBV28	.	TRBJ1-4	TGTGCCAGCAGCCGACAGGCCGCAACTAATGAAAAACTGTTTTTT	CASSRQAATNEKLFF
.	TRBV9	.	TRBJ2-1	TGTGCCAGCAGCGCTGGCTGGGGGACGAGTGGGCAGTTCTTC	CASSAGWGTSGQFF
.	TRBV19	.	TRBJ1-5	TGTGCCAGTAGTATGGGGGGCAGGGCCCGATATCAGCCCCAGCATTTT	CASSMGGRARYQPQHF
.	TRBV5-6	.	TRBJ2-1	TGTGCCAGCAGCTTGCCAGCCGTCAGCTCCTACAATGAGCAGTTCTTC	CASSLPAVSSYNEQFF
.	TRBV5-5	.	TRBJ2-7	TGTGCCAGCTTTCGTGGGGGCCCTCCCTACGAGCAGTACTTC	CASFRGGPPYEQYF
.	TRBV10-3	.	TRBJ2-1	TGTGCCATCAGTGAGTTGGGTTACAATGAGCAGTTCTTC	CAISELGYNEQFF
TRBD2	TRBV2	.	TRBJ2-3	TGTGCCAGCAGTGAAGGATGGGGGAGGGCGGGGACAGATACGCAGTATTTT	CASSEGWGRAGTDTQYF
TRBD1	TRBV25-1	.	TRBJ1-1	TGTGCCAGCAGTGGTGACAGGGGGCACACTGAAGCTTTCTTT	CASSGDRGHTEAFF